These T cell receptor beta chains were read from a single sample in a study of blood T cell repertoires in COVID-19. The method was immunoSEQ multiplex PCR; TCRdb's version includes in-frame clones alone and lacks a portion of them. The sample has about 210,000 clones; roughly 84% are singletons. What was sequenced was peripheral blood. These TCRs come from a man aged 45 to 65 with active or convalescent COVID-19. CDR3s include the opening cysteine and the closing phenylalanine or tryptophan. The D gene is left open where the match is weak. A row's size may be missing; if present it is once, few, many or a size class.

>-|-|TRBV4-2|TRBJ1-1
TGTGCCAGCAGCCAAGCTATCGGGGACACTGAAGCTTTCTTT
CASSQAIGDTEAFF
>-|-|TRBV19|TRBJ1-6
TGTGCCAGTAGTATGGCGGGCTCCTATAATTCACCCCTCCACTTT
CASSMAGSYNSPLHF
>-|-|TRBV7-9|TRBJ2-3
TGTGCCAGCAGCTTATGGCCAGGGGCCAGGACAGATACGCAGTATTTT
CASSLWPGARTDTQYF
>-|-|TRBV2|TRBJ2-1
TGTGCCAGCAGTGATCCCCTAGACAATGAGCAGTTCTTC
CASSDPLDNEQFF
>TRBD1|-|TRBV5-1|TRBJ1-6
TGCGCCAGCAGCTTGGCCTTCACAGGGGCGACCTATAATTCACCCCTCCACTTT
CASSLAFTGATYNSPLHF
>-|-|TRBV4-3|TRBJ2-5
TGCGCCAGCAGCCAAAGGGCAGGGGGGCGAGAGACCCAGTACTTC
CASSQRAGGRETQYF
>TRBD2|-|TRBV15|TRBJ2-3
TGTGCCACCAGCAGAGATCGGACTAGCGGGGCCCGGCGGGGAGATACGCAGTATTTT
CATSRDRTSGARRGDTQYF
>-|-|TRBV12-3/TRBV12-4|TRBJ2-7
TGTGCCAGCAGTCCCCCCCGGGGGGAGCAGTACTTC
CASSPPRGEQYF
>-|-|TRBV6-5|TRBJ1-1
TGTGCCAGCAGGGAGGGACCCGGAGGTGAAGCTTTCTTT
CASREGPGGEAFF
>TRBD1|once|TRBV29-1|TRBJ1-2
TGCAGCGTTGTCACAGGGGCGCAAGGCTACACCTTC
CSVVTGAQGYTF
>-|-|TRBV5-1|TRBJ2-2
TGCGCCAGCAGCTCCCAAGCCGGGACAACGAACACCGGGGAGCTGTTTTTT
CASSSQAGTTNTGELFF
>-|-|TRBV7-2|TRBJ1-4
TGTGCCAGCAGCTTATTGGGGGGAGGAGGGCGGCTTAATGAAAAACTGTTTTTT
CASSLLGGGGRLNEKLFF
>-|-|TRBV28|TRBJ2-7
TGTGCCAGCAGTCGGGGGACGGACTCCTACGAGCAGTACTTC
CASSRGTDSYEQYF
>-|few|TRBV19|TRBJ2-1
TGTGCCAGTAGTATACTAATTACGGGTAGCAATGAGCAGTTCTTC
CASSILITGSNEQFF
>-|-|TRBV6-5|TRBJ2-7
TGTGCCAGCAGTTACTCGATAATTGGCGGCTCCTACGAGCAGTACTTC
CASSYSIIGGSYEQYF
>-|-|TRBV5-6|TRBJ2-3
TGTGCCAGCAGCTTGGTGGGGGGTAATGCAGATACGCAGTATTTT
CASSLVGGNADTQYF
>-|once|TRBV7-9|TRBJ1-1
TGTGCCAGCAGCCAGAACACTGAAGCTTTCTTT
CASSQNTEAFF